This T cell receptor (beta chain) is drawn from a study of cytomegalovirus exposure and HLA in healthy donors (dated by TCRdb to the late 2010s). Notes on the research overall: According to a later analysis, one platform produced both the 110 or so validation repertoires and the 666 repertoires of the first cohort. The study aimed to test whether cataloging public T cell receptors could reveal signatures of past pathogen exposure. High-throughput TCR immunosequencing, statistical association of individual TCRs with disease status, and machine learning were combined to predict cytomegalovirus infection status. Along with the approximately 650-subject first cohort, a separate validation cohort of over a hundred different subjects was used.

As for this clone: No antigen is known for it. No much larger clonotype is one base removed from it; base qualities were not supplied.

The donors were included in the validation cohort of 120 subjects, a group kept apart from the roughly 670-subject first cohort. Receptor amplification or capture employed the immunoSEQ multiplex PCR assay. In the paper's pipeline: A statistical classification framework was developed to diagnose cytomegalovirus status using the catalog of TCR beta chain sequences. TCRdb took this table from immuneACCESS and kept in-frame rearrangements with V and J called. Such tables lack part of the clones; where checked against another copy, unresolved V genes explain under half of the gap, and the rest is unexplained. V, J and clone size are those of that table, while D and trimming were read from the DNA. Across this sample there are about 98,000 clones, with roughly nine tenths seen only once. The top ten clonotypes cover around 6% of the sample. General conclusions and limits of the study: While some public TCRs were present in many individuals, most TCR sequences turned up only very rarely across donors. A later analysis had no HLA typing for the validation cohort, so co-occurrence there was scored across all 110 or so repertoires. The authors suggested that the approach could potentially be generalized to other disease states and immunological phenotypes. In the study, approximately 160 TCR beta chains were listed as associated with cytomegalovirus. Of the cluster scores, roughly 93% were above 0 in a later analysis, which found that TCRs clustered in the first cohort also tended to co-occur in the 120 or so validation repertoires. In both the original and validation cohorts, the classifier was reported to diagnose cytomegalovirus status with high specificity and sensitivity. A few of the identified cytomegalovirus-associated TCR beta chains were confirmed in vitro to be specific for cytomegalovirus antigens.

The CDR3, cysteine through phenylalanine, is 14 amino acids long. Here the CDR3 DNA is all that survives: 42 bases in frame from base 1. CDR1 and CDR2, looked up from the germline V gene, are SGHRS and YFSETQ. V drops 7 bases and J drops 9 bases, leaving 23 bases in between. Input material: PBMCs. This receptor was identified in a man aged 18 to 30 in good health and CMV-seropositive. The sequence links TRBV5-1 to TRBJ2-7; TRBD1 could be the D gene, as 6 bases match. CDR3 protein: CASGPGQNLSRQYF. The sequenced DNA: TGCGCCAGCGGACCCGGACAGAACCTCTCACGGCAGTACTTC.